These T cell receptor beta chains were read from a single sample in a study of blood T cells in healthy people across ages. TCRdb fed the 5' RACE reads into MiXCR, producing one record per CDR3 protein. The data show hundreds of thousands of distinct CDR3 sequences, around three fifths seen once. The sample taken for sequencing was blood. The source of these receptors is a man aged 35-49 years in good health. Both conserved end residues are part of each CDR3. Fields, in order: J gene, D gene, V gene, clone size, CDR3 DNA, CDR3 protein. A D gene is named only where the DNA matches it firmly. Not every row has a clone size; where given, it reads once, few, many or a size class.

J gene: TRBJ2-1
D gene: TRBD2
V gene: TRBV20-1
clone size: -
CDR3 DNA: TGCAGTGCTAGTGGAACCGGGACTAGCGGGAGGGGACATGGAGGAAATGAGCAGTTCTTC
CDR3 protein: CSASGTGTSGRGHGGNEQFF

J gene: TRBJ2-1
D gene: TRBD2
V gene: TRBV28
clone size: -
CDR3 DNA: TGTGCCAGCAGTGTAACGAGCGGGGATGAGCAGTTCTTC
CDR3 protein: CASSVTSGDEQFF

J gene: TRBJ1-2
D gene: -
V gene: TRBV9
clone size: -
CDR3 DNA: TGTGCCAGCAGCGTAGATCCCCAGGTTCCTACAGGCTACACCTTC
CDR3 protein: CASSVDPQVPTGYTF

J gene: TRBJ2-1
D gene: TRBD2
V gene: TRBV15
clone size: -
CDR3 DNA: TGTGCCACCAGCAGAGGGACTAGCGGGGGCTCCTACAATGAGCAGTTCTTC
CDR3 protein: CATSRGTSGGSYNEQFF

J gene: TRBJ1-4
D gene: -
V gene: TRBV7-2
clone size: -
CDR3 DNA: TGTGCCAGCAGCTTAGTTGTGGGAGGGGATGAAAAACTGTTTTTT
CDR3 protein: CASSLVVGGDEKLFF

J gene: TRBJ2-7
D gene: TRBD2
V gene: TRBV20-1
clone size: -
CDR3 DNA: TGCAGTGTCGGTTTTACATTTCGAGCGGGAGCGAGGAACGAGCAGTACTTC
CDR3 protein: CSVGFTFRAGARNEQYF

J gene: TRBJ2-7
D gene: -
V gene: TRBV4-1
clone size: once
CDR3 DNA: TGCACCAGCAGCCTCCGGGGATCGGGTATGTACGAGCAGTACTTC
CDR3 protein: CTSSLRGSGMYEQYF

J gene: TRBJ2-3
D gene: -
V gene: TRBV7-2
clone size: once
CDR3 DNA: TGTGCCAGCAGGAGGGGATTACCCCCGGGCACAGATACGCAGTATTTT
CDR3 protein: CASRRGLPPGTDTQYF

J gene: TRBJ2-1
D gene: -
V gene: TRBV12-5
clone size: -
CDR3 DNA: TGTGCTAGTGGTTTAGAGGGGATCGCCTACAATGAGCAGTTCTTC
CDR3 protein: CASGLEGIAYNEQFF

J gene: TRBJ1-2
D gene: TRBD1
V gene: TRBV5-1
clone size: -
CDR3 DNA: TGCGCCAGCAGCTTATCCCCCGGGACAGGGGACGGCTACACCTTC
CDR3 protein: CASSLSPGTGDGYTF

J gene: TRBJ2-5
D gene: TRBD1
V gene: TRBV29-1
clone size: -
CDR3 DNA: TGCAGCACCAAGACAGGGGGTCGGGGGACCCAGTACTTC
CDR3 protein: CSTKTGGRGTQYF

J gene: TRBJ2-5
D gene: TRBD1
V gene: TRBV7-9
clone size: few
CDR3 DNA: TGTGCCAGCAGCTTAGGGGACAGGGGCCACCAAGAGACCCAGTACTTC
CDR3 protein: CASSLGDRGHQETQYF

J gene: TRBJ2-7
D gene: -
V gene: TRBV6-1
clone size: -
CDR3 DNA: TGTGCCAGCAGTGAATGGAGGGGCTCCGAGCAGTACTTC
CDR3 protein: CASSEWRGSEQYF

J gene: TRBJ2-7
D gene: -
V gene: TRBV6-1
clone size: -
CDR3 DNA: TGTGCCAGCAGTGAATTCCTTGTTCAGGGGAATAACGAGCAGTACTTC
CDR3 protein: CASSEFLVQGNNEQYF

J gene: TRBJ1-6
D gene: TRBD1
V gene: TRBV2
clone size: -
CDR3 DNA: TGTGCCAGCAGCCAGAGGCGGGACAGGGGATATTCACCCCTCCACTTT
CDR3 protein: CASSQRRDRGYSPLHF

J gene: TRBJ2-1
D gene: TRBD1
V gene: TRBV4-2
clone size: -
CDR3 DNA: TGTGCCAGCAGCCAAAACCGGAGACAGGGGGGCAATGAGCAGTTCTTC
CDR3 protein: CASSQNRRQGGNEQFF

J gene: TRBJ2-3
D gene: TRBD1
V gene: TRBV2
clone size: once
CDR3 DNA: TGTGCCAGCAGGCCGACAGGGGGCAGAGATACGCAGTATTTT
CDR3 protein: CASRPTGGRDTQYF

J gene: TRBJ2-7
D gene: -
V gene: TRBV27
clone size: -
CDR3 DNA: TGTGCCAGCAGTTTATGGGAGGTAGGATCGGGTTACGAGCAGTACTTC
CDR3 protein: CASSLWEVGSGYEQYF

J gene: TRBJ2-5
D gene: -
V gene: TRBV2
clone size: many
CDR3 DNA: TGTGCCAGCAGTACTAGGACGGAGACCCAGTACTTC
CDR3 protein: CASSTRTETQYF

J gene: TRBJ2-5
D gene: -
V gene: TRBV7-9
clone size: -
CDR3 DNA: TGTGCCAGCAGCTTATCGGCCCAGGGAGAGACCCAGTACTTC
CDR3 protein: CASSLSAQGETQYF

J gene: TRBJ2-1
D gene: -
V gene: TRBV2
clone size: -
CDR3 DNA: TGTGCCAGCACTGGCGGGATGGACGATGAGCAGTTCTTC
CDR3 protein: CASTGGMDDEQFF

J gene: TRBJ2-5
D gene: -
V gene: TRBV7-2
clone size: -
CDR3 DNA: TGTGCCAGCAGCTCGGGACACCCAGGGACCCAGTACTTC
CDR3 protein: CASSSGHPGTQYF

J gene: TRBJ1-1
D gene: -
V gene: TRBV7-2
clone size: once
CDR3 DNA: TGTGCCAGCAGCCCAACAATTTTCACAGTCCCTACTGAAGCTTTCTTT
CDR3 protein: CASSPTIFTVPTEAFF

J gene: TRBJ2-1
D gene: -
V gene: TRBV28
clone size: -
CDR3 DNA: TGTGCCAGCAGTTCGGGGGCGGGAGCCCTCCGCAATGAGCAGTTCTTC
CDR3 protein: CASSSGAGALRNEQFF

J gene: TRBJ2-7
D gene: -
V gene: TRBV20-1
clone size: -
CDR3 DNA: TGCAGTGCTAGAGCAAGCGGGCTCTTAGGGGGCGAGCAGTACTTC
CDR3 protein: CSARASGLLGGEQYF

J gene: TRBJ2-7
D gene: TRBD1
V gene: TRBV28
clone size: -
CDR3 DNA: TGTGCCACCCTGGCGCGCCCGGGACAGGGTTCCGACGAGCAGTACTTC
CDR3 protein: CATLARPGQGSDEQYF

J gene: TRBJ2-1
D gene: -
V gene: TRBV6-6
clone size: -
CDR3 DNA: TGTGCCAGCACAGGGACGGGAGTGATAGGCAATGAGCAGTTCTTC
CDR3 protein: CASTGTGVIGNEQFF

J gene: TRBJ2-5
D gene: TRBD2
V gene: TRBV20-1
clone size: -
CDR3 DNA: TGCAGTGCTAGTCCGAGCGGGAGTCGTGGAGAGCAGTACTTC
CDR3 protein: CSASPSGSRGEQYF

J gene: TRBJ2-5
D gene: -
V gene: TRBV3-1
clone size: -
CDR3 DNA: TGTGCCAGCAGCCAAGGATTGTTCTCAGAAGAGACCCAGTACTTC
CDR3 protein: CASSQGLFSEETQYF

J gene: TRBJ1-1
D gene: TRBD1
V gene: TRBV7-9
clone size: -
CDR3 DNA: TGTGCCAGCAGCGCGCGGACAGGGGAAGCTTTCTTT
CDR3 protein: CASSARTGEAFF

J gene: TRBJ2-7
D gene: -
V gene: TRBV6-2/TRBV6-3
clone size: many
CDR3 DNA: TGTGCCAGCAGTTGGGGAATAAACTACGAGCAGTACTTC
CDR3 protein: CASSWGINYEQYF

J gene: TRBJ1-2
D gene: -
V gene: TRBV15
clone size: -
CDR3 DNA: TGTGCCACCAGTACACCACTACAGAATAACTATGGCTACACCTTC
CDR3 protein: CATSTPLQNNYGYTF

J gene: TRBJ1-5
D gene: -
V gene: TRBV20-1
clone size: -
CDR3 DNA: TGCAGTGCCCCAAGGGCCAGCAATCAGCCCCAGCATTTT
CDR3 protein: CSAPRASNQPQHF

J gene: TRBJ2-7
D gene: TRBD1
V gene: TRBV7-2
clone size: -
CDR3 DNA: TGTGCCAGCAGCGGACGGACAGGGAGCTCCTACGAGCAGTACTTC
CDR3 protein: CASSGRTGSSYEQYF

J gene: TRBJ2-5
D gene: TRBD1
V gene: TRBV7-2
clone size: few
CDR3 DNA: TGTGCCAGCAGCTCTCCGGGACAGGGGACCCAGTACTTC
CDR3 protein: CASSSPGQGTQYF

J gene: TRBJ2-4
D gene: -
V gene: TRBV6-5
clone size: -
CDR3 DNA: TGTGCCAGCGGTACCAAAAACATTCAGTACTTC
CDR3 protein: CASGTKNIQYF

J gene: TRBJ2-1
D gene: TRBD1
V gene: TRBV2
clone size: few
CDR3 DNA: TGTGCCAGCATACAGGGGGACTCCTACAATGAGCAGTTCTTC
CDR3 protein: CASIQGDSYNEQFF

J gene: TRBJ2-3
D gene: -
V gene: TRBV24-1
clone size: -
CDR3 DNA: TGTGCCACCAGTCACGAAGGGAACACAGATACGCAGTATTTT
CDR3 protein: CATSHEGNTDTQYF

J gene: TRBJ1-5
D gene: TRBD1
V gene: TRBV27
clone size: -
CDR3 DNA: TGTGCCAGCAGTAAGGCACAGGGGCCAAATCAGCCCCAGCATTTT
CDR3 protein: CASSKAQGPNQPQHF

J gene: TRBJ1-2
D gene: TRBD1
V gene: TRBV6-1
clone size: -
CDR3 DNA: TGTGCCAGCAGGGACGGGACAGGGGGCGGCTACACCTTC
CDR3 protein: CASRDGTGGGYTF

J gene: TRBJ2-5
D gene: -
V gene: TRBV6-6
clone size: -
CDR3 DNA: TGTGCCAGCAGTTCCTCGACAGCGTACCAAGAGACCCAGTACTTC
CDR3 protein: CASSSSTAYQETQYF

J gene: TRBJ1-2
D gene: TRBD1
V gene: TRBV6-2/TRBV6-3
clone size: -
CDR3 DNA: TGTGCCAACACCCGACAGGGGACGGTGAACTATGGCTACACCTTC
CDR3 protein: CANTRQGTVNYGYTF

J gene: TRBJ2-7
D gene: TRBD2
V gene: TRBV6-6
clone size: -
CDR3 DNA: TGTGCCAGCACAGTAGCGGGAGAGAGGTACGAGCAGTACTTC
CDR3 protein: CASTVAGERYEQYF

J gene: TRBJ2-4
D gene: TRBD1
V gene: TRBV25-1
clone size: once
CDR3 DNA: TGTGCCAGCAGTAGGACAGGGAAAGATGGATTCTTTCAGTACTTC
CDR3 protein: CASSRTGKDGFFQYF

J gene: TRBJ1-1
D gene: -
V gene: TRBV29-1
clone size: once
CDR3 DNA: TGCAGCGCGGGTGGGGTGAACACTGAAGCTTTCTTT
CDR3 protein: CSAGGVNTEAFF

J gene: TRBJ2-5
D gene: -
V gene: TRBV5-1
clone size: few
CDR3 DNA: TGCGCCAGCAGATTGGGGATCAACCAAGAGACCCAGTACTTC
CDR3 protein: CASRLGINQETQYF

J gene: TRBJ1-2
D gene: -
V gene: TRBV20-1
clone size: -
CDR3 DNA: TGCAGTGCTAGGAGGGAGTCAGGTGGAAGGGTTAACCATGGCTACACCTTC
CDR3 protein: CSARRESGGRVNHGYTF

J gene: TRBJ2-5
D gene: -
V gene: TRBV7-9
clone size: -
CDR3 DNA: TGTGCCAGCAGCTTAGACGGTAGTTGGCGTTTGGAGACCCAGTACTTC
CDR3 protein: CASSLDGSWRLETQYF

J gene: TRBJ2-7
D gene: -
V gene: TRBV7-2
clone size: once
CDR3 DNA: TGTGCCAGCAGCTTAGGGGCAGGGAAAGGTTTCTACGAGCAGTACTTC
CDR3 protein: CASSLGAGKGFYEQYF

J gene: TRBJ2-1
D gene: TRBD2
V gene: TRBV7-9
clone size: -
CDR3 DNA: TGTGCCAGCAGCGCGACACCGGGACTAGCAAAAGAGCAGTTCTTC
CDR3 protein: CASSATPGLAKEQFF

J gene: TRBJ2-7
D gene: -
V gene: TRBV6-2/TRBV6-3
clone size: once
CDR3 DNA: TGTGCCAGCAGTGACCCAGGAGCCTACGAGCAGTACTTC
CDR3 protein: CASSDPGAYEQYF

J gene: TRBJ2-1
D gene: TRBD2
V gene: TRBV27
clone size: few
CDR3 DNA: TGTGCCAGCAGCCGGACTAGCGGTTCATACAATGAGCAGTTCTTC
CDR3 protein: CASSRTSGSYNEQFF

J gene: TRBJ2-1
D gene: TRBD2
V gene: TRBV4-2
clone size: -
CDR3 DNA: TGTGCCAGCAGCCAAGGGGGAAGGGGACTAATGGATGAGCAGTTCTTC
CDR3 protein: CASSQGGRGLMDEQFF

J gene: TRBJ2-3
D gene: TRBD1
V gene: TRBV28
clone size: -
CDR3 DNA: TGTGCCAGCAGTTTACGACAGGGGTGGACAGATACGCAGTATTTT
CDR3 protein: CASSLRQGWTDTQYF